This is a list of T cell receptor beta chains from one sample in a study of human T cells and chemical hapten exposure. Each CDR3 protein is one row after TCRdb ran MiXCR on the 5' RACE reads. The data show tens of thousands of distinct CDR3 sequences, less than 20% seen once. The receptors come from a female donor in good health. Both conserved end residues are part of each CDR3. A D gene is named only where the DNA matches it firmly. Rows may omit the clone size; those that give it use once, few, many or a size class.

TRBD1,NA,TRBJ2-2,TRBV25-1,CASSVMTGKVSTGELFF,TGTGCCAGCAGTGTGATGACAGGGAAAGTAAGCACCGGGGAGCTGTTTTTT
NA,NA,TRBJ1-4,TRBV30,CAWMQDSNEKLFF,TGTGCCTGGATGCAGGATTCTAATGAAAAACTGTTTTTT
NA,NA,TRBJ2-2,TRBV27,CASSHRSYTGELFF,TGTGCCAGCAGCCACAGGAGCTATACCGGGGAGCTGTTTTTT
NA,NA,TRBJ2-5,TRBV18,CASSPEEETQYF,TGTGCCAGCTCACCAGAAGAAGAGACCCAGTACTTC
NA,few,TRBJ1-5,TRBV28,CASSHNPYFSNQPQHF,TGTGCCAGCAGCCACAACCCCTACTTTAGCAATCAGCCCCAGCATTTT
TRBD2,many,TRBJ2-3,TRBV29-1,CSVEIGGRTDTQYF,TGCAGCGTTGAAATCGGCGGGAGAACAGATACGCAGTATTTT
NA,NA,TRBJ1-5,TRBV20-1,CSATRAGGPFNQPQHF,TGCAGTGCCACGAGGGCCGGGGGGCCGTTCAATCAGCCCCAGCATTTT
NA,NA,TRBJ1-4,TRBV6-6,CASSYSEVAKLFF,TGTGCCAGCAGTTACTCGGAGGTGGCGAAACTGTTTTTT
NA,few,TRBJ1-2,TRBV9,CASSVAITASVYGYTF,TGTGCCAGCAGCGTAGCGATCACGGCCTCCGTCTATGGCTACACCTTC
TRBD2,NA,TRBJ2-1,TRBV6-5,CASSYTLAGGYEQFF,TGTGCCAGCAGTTACACGTTAGCGGGAGGGTACGAGCAGTTCTTC
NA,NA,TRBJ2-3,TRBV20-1,CSARDMRLDTDTQYF,TGCAGTGCTAGAGATATGAGACTAGACACAGATACGCAGTATTTT
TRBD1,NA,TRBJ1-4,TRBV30,CAWSTGQGNEKLFF,TGTGCCTGGAGTACGGGACAGGGGAATGAAAAACTGTTTTTT
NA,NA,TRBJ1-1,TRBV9,CASSKDWNTEAFF,TGTGCCAGCAGCAAGGACTGGAACACTGAAGCTTTCTTT
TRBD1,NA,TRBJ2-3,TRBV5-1,CASSFEGARDTQYF,TGCGCCAGCAGCTTCGAGGGGGCGAGAGATACGCAGTATTTT
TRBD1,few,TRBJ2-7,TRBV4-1,CASRLGTGLNEQYF,TGCGCCAGCCGCTTAGGGACAGGGCTGAACGAGCAGTACTTC
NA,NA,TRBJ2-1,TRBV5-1,CASSPKPGKRQSYNEQFF,TGCGCCAGCAGCCCCAAACCGGGGAAAAGACAGTCCTACAATGAGCAGTTCTTC
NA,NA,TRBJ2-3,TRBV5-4,CASSRGGGYSTDTQYF,TGTGCCAGCAGCAGAGGGGGGGGTTATAGCACAGATACGCAGTATTTT
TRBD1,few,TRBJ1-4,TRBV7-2,CASSQGQGGEKLFF,TGTGCCAGCAGCCAGGGACAGGGAGGGGAAAAACTGTTTTTT
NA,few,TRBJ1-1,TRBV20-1,CSARPASNTEAFF,TGCAGTGCTAGACCAGCCTCGAACACTGAAGCTTTCTTT
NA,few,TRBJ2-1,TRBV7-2,CASSLVVTSLKYNEQFF,TGTGCCAGCAGCTTAGTGGTAACTAGCTTAAAATACAATGAGCAGTTCTTC
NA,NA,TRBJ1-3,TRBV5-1,CASSSAWSGSGNTIYF,TGCGCCAGCAGCTCGGCCTGGAGTGGCTCTGGAAACACCATATATTTT
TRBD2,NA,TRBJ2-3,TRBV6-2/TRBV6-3,CAISSGGGAGDTQYF,TGTGCCATCTCGAGCGGCGGGGGGGCCGGAGATACGCAGTATTTT
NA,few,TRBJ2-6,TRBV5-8,CASSLLYRFLSGANVLTF,TGTGCCAGCAGCTTGCTCTACAGATTCCTCTCTGGGGCCAACGTCCTGACTTTC
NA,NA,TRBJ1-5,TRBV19,CASSPGGAGGNQPQHF,TGTGCCAGCTCTCCCGGGGGGGCTGGGGGCAATCAGCCCCAGCATTTT
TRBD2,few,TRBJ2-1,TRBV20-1,CSARDAEREAYNEQFF,TGCAGTGCTAGAGACGCCGAGCGGGAAGCCTACAATGAGCAGTTCTTC
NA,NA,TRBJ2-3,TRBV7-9,CASTAGELGDTQYF,TGTGCCAGCACCGCTGGGGAACTCGGAGATACGCAGTATTTT
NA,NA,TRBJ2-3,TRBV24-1,CATSDRRGTDTQYF,TGTGCCACCAGTGACAGGAGAGGCACAGATACGCAGTATTTT
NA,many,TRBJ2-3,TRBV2,CASSERQKADTQYF,TGTGCCAGCAGTGAGCGCCAGAAGGCAGATACGCAGTATTTT
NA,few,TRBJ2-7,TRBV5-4,CASSAGYHYEQYF,TGTGCCAGCAGCGCGGGCTACCACTACGAGCAGTACTTC
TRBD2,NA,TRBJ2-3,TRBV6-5,CASRPPAGGPSDTQYF,TGTGCCAGCAGGCCTCCAGCGGGAGGGCCGTCAGATACGCAGTATTTT
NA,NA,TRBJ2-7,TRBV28,CASSRTQRGQYF,TGTGCCAGCAGTCGGACACAAAGGGGGCAGTACTTC
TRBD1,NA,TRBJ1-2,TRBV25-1,CASSGEPGQGPTVHGYTF,TGTGCCAGCAGTGGGGAACCGGGACAGGGTCCCACTGTCCATGGCTACACCTTC
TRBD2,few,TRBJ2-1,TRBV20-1,CSALLAGGSYNEQFF,TGCAGTGCTCTTTTAGCGGGAGGATCCTACAATGAGCAGTTCTTC
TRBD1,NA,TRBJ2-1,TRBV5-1,CASSSTPGQAYNEQFF,TGCGCCAGCAGCTCGACCCCGGGACAGGCTTACAATGAGCAGTTCTTC
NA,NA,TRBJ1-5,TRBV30,CAWSVRDRAFQPQHF,TGTGCCTGGAGTGTACGGGACCGAGCCTTTCAGCCCCAGCATTTT
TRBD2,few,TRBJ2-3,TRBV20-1,CSAKLADSTDTQYF,TGCAGTGCAAAACTAGCGGACAGCACAGATACGCAGTATTTT
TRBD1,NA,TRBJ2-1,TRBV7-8,CASSFSQGDEQFF,TGTGCCAGCAGCTTTTCTCAGGGGGATGAGCAGTTCTTC
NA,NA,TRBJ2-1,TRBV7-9,CASSLASGYNEQFF,TGTGCCAGCAGCTTAGCTAGCGGATACAATGAGCAGTTCTTC
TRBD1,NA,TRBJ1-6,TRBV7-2,CASSFQQGGAISPLHF,TGTGCCAGCAGTTTTCAACAGGGGGGGGCTATTTCACCCCTCCACTTT
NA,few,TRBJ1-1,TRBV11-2,CASSLASHRTNMNTEAFF,TGTGCCAGCAGCTTAGCCTCCCATCGGACAAACATGAACACTGAAGCTTTCTTT
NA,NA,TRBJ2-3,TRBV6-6,CASKYTTDTQYF,TGTGCCAGCAAGTACACCACAGATACGCAGTATTTT
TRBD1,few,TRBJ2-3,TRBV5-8,CASSSRDRGADTQYF,TGTGCCAGCAGCTCCCGGGACAGGGGTGCAGATACGCAGTATTTT
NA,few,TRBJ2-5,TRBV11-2,CASSQTRDKRKETQYF,TGTGCCAGCAGCCAAACCCGGGACAAGAGGAAAGAGACCCAGTACTTC
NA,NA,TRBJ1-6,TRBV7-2,CASSWRTQLNSPLHF,TGTGCCAGCAGCTGGAGGACCCAACTAAATTCACCCCTCCACTTT
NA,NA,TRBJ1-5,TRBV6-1,CASTKVANSNQPQHF,TGTGCCAGCACCAAGGTAGCAAATAGCAATCAGCCCCAGCATTTT
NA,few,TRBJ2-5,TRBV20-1,CSARETGRVAQYF,TGCAGTGCTAGAGAAACAGGCCGAGTGGCCCAGTACTTC
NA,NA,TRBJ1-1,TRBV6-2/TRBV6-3,CASSRAGPEAFF,TGTGCCAGCAGTAGGGCAGGCCCTGAAGCTTTCTTT
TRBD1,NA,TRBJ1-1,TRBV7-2,CASSPRALQGTEAFF,TGTGCCAGCAGCCCCCGGGCGCTACAGGGGACTGAAGCTTTCTTT
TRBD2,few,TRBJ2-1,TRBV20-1,CSASSGRADNEQFF,TGCAGTGCCTCTAGCGGGAGGGCCGACAATGAGCAGTTCTTC
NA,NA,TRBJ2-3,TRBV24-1,CATSDADRGFYTDTQYF,TGTGCCACCAGTGACGCAGACCGGGGATTTTACACAGATACGCAGTATTTT